The T cell receptor beta chain under discussion was sequenced for a study of T cell changes during pregnancy in multiple sclerosis. This clone was counted once. Clones were sequenced by immunoSEQ multiplex PCR, and TCRdb holds only the in-frame ones, with some missing. The table has approximately 100,000 clones, about 93% seen once. The receptor was derived from a female donor with multiple sclerosis, enrolled in a pregnancy study. Sequenced here: peripheral blood, sampled in the first trimester of pregnancy.

Here the CDR3 DNA reads TGTGCCATCAAGACAGGGGGCTTTGGCGAGCAGTACTTC. This sequence encodes CAIKTGGFGEQYF. The J gene is TRBJ2-7, the V gene TRBV10-3, with TRBD1 matching over 10 bases. The germline V gene has CDR1 ENHRY and CDR2 SYGVKD. V lost 7 bases and J lost 6; bases outside the gene matches: 6. The CDR3 totals 13 residues.